A single T cell receptor (beta chain) is shown here with its context. V dropped 0 bases and J dropped 9 bases, with 12 bases sitting between them. The germline CDR1 and CDR2 sequences are MNHEY and SVGAGI. The CDR3 runs to 15 residues. Researchers took RNA transcripts and amplified the TCR beta CDR3 regions from them. The HTBI primer set drove a first-round RT-PCR of the TCR CDR3. TCRdb re-analysed the multiplex PCR reads in MiXCR, keeping a single row per CDR3 protein. The sample records under 550,000 distinct CDR3 sequences, just under 20% being singletons. This record belongs to a study of T cells in Graves' hyperthyroidism and ophthalmopathy. PBMCs were derived from about 10 ml fresh peripheral blood.

This sequence was found in a man in his forties or fifties with Graves' ophthalmopathy. The material sequenced was blood. The V call is TRBV6-5, the J call TRBJ1-6; D gene uncertain. DNA of the CDR3: TGTGCCAGCAGTTACTCCGGAGGCAGGTCTTCACCCCTCCACTTT. Protein sequence: CASSYSGGRSSPLHF.